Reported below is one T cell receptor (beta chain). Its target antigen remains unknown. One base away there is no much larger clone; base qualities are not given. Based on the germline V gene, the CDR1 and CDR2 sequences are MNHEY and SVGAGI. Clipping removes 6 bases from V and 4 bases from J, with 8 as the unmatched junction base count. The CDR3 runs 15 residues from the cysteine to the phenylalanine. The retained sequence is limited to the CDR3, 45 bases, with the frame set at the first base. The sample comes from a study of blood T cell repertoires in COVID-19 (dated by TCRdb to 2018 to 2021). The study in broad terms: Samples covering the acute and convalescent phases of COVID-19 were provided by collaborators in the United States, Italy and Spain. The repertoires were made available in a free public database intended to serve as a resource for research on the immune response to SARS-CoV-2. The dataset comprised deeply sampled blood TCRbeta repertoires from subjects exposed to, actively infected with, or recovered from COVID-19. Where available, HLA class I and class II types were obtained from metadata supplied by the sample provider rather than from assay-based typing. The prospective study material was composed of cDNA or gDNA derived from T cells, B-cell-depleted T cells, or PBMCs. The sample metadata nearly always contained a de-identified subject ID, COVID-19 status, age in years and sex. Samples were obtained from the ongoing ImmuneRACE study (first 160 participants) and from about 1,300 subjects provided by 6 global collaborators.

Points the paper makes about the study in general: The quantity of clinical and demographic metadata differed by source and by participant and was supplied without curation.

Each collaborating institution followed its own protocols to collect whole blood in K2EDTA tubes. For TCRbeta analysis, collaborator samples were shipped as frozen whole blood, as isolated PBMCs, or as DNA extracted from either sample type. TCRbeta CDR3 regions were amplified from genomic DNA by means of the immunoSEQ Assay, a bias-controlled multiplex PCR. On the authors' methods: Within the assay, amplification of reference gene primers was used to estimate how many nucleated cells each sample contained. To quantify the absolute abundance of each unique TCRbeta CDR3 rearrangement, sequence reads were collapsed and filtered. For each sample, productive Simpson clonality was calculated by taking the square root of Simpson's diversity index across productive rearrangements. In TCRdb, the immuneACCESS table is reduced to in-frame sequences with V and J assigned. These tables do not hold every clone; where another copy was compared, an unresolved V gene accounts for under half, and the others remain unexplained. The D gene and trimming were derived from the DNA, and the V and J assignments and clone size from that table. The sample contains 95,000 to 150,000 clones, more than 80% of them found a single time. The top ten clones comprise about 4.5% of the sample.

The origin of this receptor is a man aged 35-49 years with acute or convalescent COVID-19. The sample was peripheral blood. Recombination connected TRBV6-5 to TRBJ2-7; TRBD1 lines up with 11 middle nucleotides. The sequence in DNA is TGTGCCAGCAGCCCAGGACAGGGGGCGATTTACGAGCAGTACTTC. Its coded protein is CASSPGQGAIYEQYF.